One and the same sample provided the 29 T cell receptor beta chains below, sequenced in a study of response to subunit inactivated influenza vaccine. Using its own MiXCR run on the RT-PCR reads, TCRdb lists one record per CDR3 protein. In the table there are over 150,000 distinct CDR3 sequences, approximately 9.2% of which are singletons. The input for sequencing was non-naive T cells sorted from PBMCs, taken on the day of vaccination. These receptors were obtained from a man aged 50 or older who received an inactivated influenza vaccine.

This clonotype was observed many times. The V call is TRBV9, the J call TRBJ2-1; the match to TRBD2 covers 13 bases. CDR3 length equals 17 residues. Germline values: CDR1 SGDLS, CDR2 YYNGEE. With V trimmed by 4 bases and J by 4 bases, 8 bases remained unmatched. CDR3 loop: CASSPRTSGSGYNEQFF. In DNA form, the CDR3 reads TGTGCCAGCAGCCCCCGGACTAGCGGGAGCGGGTACAATGAGCAGTTCTTC.

This clonotype has a count of ten or more. V gene TRBV12-3 or TRBV12-4 combines with J gene TRBJ1-2; the D gene is possibly TRBD1 (5 bases). This CDR3 has 15 amino acids. V lost 6 bases and J lost 0, with 14 bases in between. The CDR3 nucleotides read TGTGCCAGCAGGGCCGGGACGGCTACTAACTATGGCTACACCTTC. It specifies CASRAGTATNYGYTF.

This sequence joins TRBV7-2 and TRBJ2-4; D unresolved. Germline assignment: CDR1 SGHTA and CDR2 FQGNSA. V dropped 1 base and J dropped 3 bases, with 4 bases sitting between them. The CDR3 spans 13 residues. CDR3 in DNA: TGTGCCAGCAGCTTAGACAGCAAAAACATTCAGTACTTC. Its protein product is CASSLDSKNIQYF.

The genes are TRBV7-6 and TRBJ2-1; 8 nucleotides match TRBD1. V was pared by 5 bases and J by 3 bases, with 9 bases of the junction left unmatched. The CDR3 is 16 residues long. Germline V gene data show CDR1 as SGHVS and CDR2 as FNYEAQ. The CDR3 DNA sequence: TGTGCCAGCAGCGCCAGGGGGCGAGGCCTCTACAATGAGCAGTTCTTC. Translation gives CASSARGRGLYNEQFF.

This chain links TRBV5-1 with TRBJ1-1; a weak D match, TRBD1 (5 bases). CDR1 and CDR2 (germline): SGHRS, YFSETQ. CDR3 length equals 15 residues. Deletions cut 2 bases from V and 0 bases from J, with 11 bases between. This CDR3 is CASSLAGTMNTEAFF. The CDR3 nucleotides read TGCGCCAGCAGCTTAGCAGGGACCATGAACACTGAAGCTTTCTTT.

This clonotype was found many times. The chain recombines TRBV9 with TRBJ2-1; the D call may be TRBD1 or TRBD2 (6 bases each). CDR1 and CDR2 from the germline V gene are SGDLS and YYNGEE. CDR3 size: 19 residues. With 2 bases removed from V and 0 bases from J, the gap between germline ends came to 21 bases. CDR3 bases: TGTGCCAGCAGCGTTGGGGGCGGGACCGTACCAAGCTCCTACAATGAGCAGTTCTTC. Encoded protein: CASSVGGGTVPSSYNEQFF.

Many counts were recorded for this clonotype. V gene TRBV7-6 combines with J gene TRBJ2-3; no clear D gene. The CDR3 runs to 15 residues. The germline V gene has CDR1 SGHVS and CDR2 FNYEAQ. Trimming took 4 bases from V and 1 from J, leaving 12 bases between them. CDR3 DNA: TGTGCCAGCAGCTCCACCGAGCTGGGCACAGATACGCAGTATTTT. The encoded protein is CASSSTELGTDTQYF.

This clonotype was recorded many times. The V call is TRBV5-1, the J call TRBJ1-3; D ambiguous. The CDR3 has 14 residues. V lost 4 bases, J lost 0 bases, and 8 bases lay in between. Germline V gene data show CDR1 as SGHRS and CDR2 as YFSETQ. CDR3 in amino acids: CASSPGSSGNTIYF. The CDR3 nucleotides read TGCGCCAGCAGCCCAGGAAGCTCTGGAAACACCATATATTTT.

The chain joins TRBV6-2 or TRBV6-3 to TRBJ2-1; 9 bases are a match to TRBD2. Germline V lookup: CDR1 MNHEY, CDR2 SVGEGT. V shed 6 bases, J shed 7 bases, and the junction held 10 bases outside the gene matches. The CDR3 covers 15 residues. CDR3 in DNA: TGTGCCAGCAGACAGAGCGGGAGGCCTGGAAATGAGCAGTTCTTC. It translates to CASRQSGRPGNEQFF.

The genes are TRBV20-1 and TRBJ1-3; TRBD1 agrees at 11 bases. The CDR3 runs to 18 residues. The germline CDR1 and CDR2 sequences are DFQATT and SNEGSKA (reference sequence). V dropped 1 base and J dropped 4; count of bases not matched to a gene: 12. CDR3 in amino acids: CSARGGAGTGGSGNTIYF. The CDR3 region has the DNA TGCAGTGCTAGAGGAGGGGCCGGGACAGGGGGATCCGGAAACACCATATATTTT.

There are a few counts of this clonotype. The chain is built from TRBV20-1 and TRBJ1-1; no definite D call. V was pared by 2 bases and J by 4 bases, with 8 bases between. The CDR3 sequence is 12 residues long. Per germline, CDR1 DFQATT and CDR2 SNEGSKA (reference sequence). Written as DNA, the CDR3 is TGCAGTGCTAGATTGTTGGTCACTGAAGCTTTCTTT. Protein: CSARLLVTEAFF.

This sequence joins TRBV28 and TRBJ2-3; TRBD2 matches at 9 bases. V gave up 6 bases and J gave up 4 bases; unmatched junction bases: 11. The CDR3 spans 16 residues. CDR1 MDHEN and CDR2 SYDVKM come from the germline V gene. The CDR3, as DNA: TGTGCCAGCAGAACTCAATTAGCGGGAGTGGCAGATACGCAGTATTTT. Its translation is CASRTQLAGVADTQYF.

This clonotype was found a few times. The V call is TRBV20-1, the J call TRBJ2-1; tentative D call: TRBD2 (6 bases). CDR1 and CDR2 from the germline V gene are DFQATT and SNEGSKA (reference sequence). V dropped 5 bases and J dropped 0 bases, with 11 bases sitting between them. The length of the CDR3 is 14 residues. The CDR3 DNA is TGCAGTGCTGAGGGAGGCGGCTCCTACAATGAGCAGTTCTTC. This gives the protein CSAEGGGSYNEQFF.

This chain links TRBV20-1 with TRBJ2-7; 7 positions match TRBD2. The germline V gene has CDR1 DFQATT and CDR2 SNEGSKA (reference sequence). This CDR3 region has 15 residues. V lost 0 bases, J lost 7 bases, and 12 bases stayed unmatched. The DNA for the CDR3 is TGCAGTGCTAGAGATCCAAGGCTAGCGGATAGTGAGCAGTACTTC. Translated, it gives CSARDPRLADSEQYF.

This chain connects TRBV5-1 to TRBJ1-4; D is uncertain. In germline, CDR1 is SGHRS, CDR2 YFSETQ. The CDR3 is made up of 14 amino acids. The V end was cut by 0 bases, the J end by 3 bases, with 6 bases between. Here the CDR3 DNA reads TGCGCCAGCAGCTTGGGTGGTTCTAATGAAAAACTGTTTTTT. Translating gives CASSLGGSNEKLFF.

The chain links TRBV6-1 to TRBJ2-5; 11 nucleotides agree with TRBD2. Germline loops: CDR1 MNHNS, CDR2 SASEGT. Trimming removed 2 bases from V and 4 bases from J; junction bases left unmatched: 0. The CDR3 spans 14 residues. The CDR3 loop reads CASSELAGGETQYF. In nucleotides, the CDR3 is TGTGCCAGCAGTGAACTAGCGGGGGGAGAGACCCAGTACTTC.

In its sample, this clonotype was seen many times. This chain connects TRBV12-3 or TRBV12-4 to TRBJ2-7; maybe TRBD1 (6 bases). V lost 5 bases, J lost 1 base, and 9 bases lay in between. This CDR3 region has 13 residues. CDR3 sequence: CASSADRSYEQYF. The DNA for the CDR3 is TGTGCCAGCAGTGCGGACAGATCCTACGAGCAGTACTTC.

J is TRBJ2-3 and V is TRBV20-1; D not certain. With 0 bases removed from V and 2 bases from J, the gap between germline ends came to 12 bases. This CDR3 spans 15 amino acids. Germline V gene data show CDR1 as DFQATT and CDR2 as SNEGSKA (reference sequence). CDR3 in amino acids: CSARDMLLYTDTQYF. Here the CDR3 DNA reads TGCAGTGCTAGAGATATGTTACTATACACAGATACGCAGTATTTT.

This clonotype came up many times. The chain couples TRBV12-3 or TRBV12-4 to TRBJ2-4; TRBD2 might be the D (6 bases). Between the trimmed V and J ends, which lost 6 bases and 9 bases, there was a span of 15 bases. The CDR3 contains 13 residues. This CDR3 is CASSFGTLGIQYF. DNA of the CDR3: TGTGCCAGCAGCTTTGGGACTCTCGGCATTCAGTACTTC.

This clonotype was detected many times. The rearrangement uses TRBV20-1 and TRBJ1-2; D is possibly TRBD1 (5 bases). Germline-derived CDR1 and CDR2 are DFQATT and SNEGSKA (reference sequence). CDR3 size: 12 residues. The ends were cut back, 5 bases at V and 6 bases at J, with 13 bases in the middle. The CDR3 region has the DNA TGCAGTGCTTGGACAAGCCCCCATGGCTACACCTTC. This codes for CSAWTSPHGYTF.

The CDR3 region is CASSRLAGGKYNEQFF. The CDR3 bases are TGTGCCAGCAGCCGACTAGCGGGAGGCAAATACAATGAGCAGTTCTTC. The V gene is TRBV9, the J gene TRBJ2-1, with 13 positions matching TRBD2. V shed 4 bases and J 4 bases; nucleotides not matched to a gene: 5. CDR1 and CDR2 (germline): SGDLS, YYNGEE. CDR3 length equals 16 residues.

This clonotype came up once. The chain carries TRBV15 and TRBJ2-2; 7 positions match TRBD2. V dropped 6 bases and J dropped 5; count of bases not matched to a gene: 6. The CDR3 consists of 14 residues. Germline V gene lookup returns CDR1 LNHNV and CDR2 YYDKDF (reference sequence). The CDR3 reads CATRASGGTGELFF. DNA of the CDR3: TGTGCCACCAGAGCATCGGGAGGTACCGGGGAGCTGTTTTTT.

The gene calls are TRBV6-5 and TRBJ1-4; D not certain. CDR1 MNHEY and CDR2 SVGAGI come from the germline V gene. Trimming shortened V by 3 bases and J by 4 bases, and 9 bases separated the two germline ends. The CDR3 has 14 residues. CDR3 bases: TGTGCCAGCAGTTATCTGCAGTTTAATGAAAAACTGTTTTTT. It is translated as CASSYLQFNEKLFF.

This clonotype came up a few times. This chain joins TRBV20-1 and TRBJ2-3; D might be TRBD2 (5 bases). Germline V gene sequence: CDR1 DFQATT, CDR2 SNEGSKA (reference sequence). The CDR3 is made up of 11 amino acids. Trimming pared 6 bases from V and 9 bases from J, leaving 13 bases between. CDR3 coding DNA: TGCAGTGCCCCTCTCCGGAGGACGCAGTATTTT. Protein: CSAPLRRTQYF.

The chain links TRBV7-1 to TRBJ1-1; maybe TRBD1 (5 bases). TRBV7-1 is placed among ORFs of uncertain function. V lost 3 bases to trimming and J lost 4 bases, with 21 bases between them. CDR3 size: 17 residues. The CDR3 reads CASSSGLGGSMGTEAFF. CDR3 DNA sequence: TGTGCCAGCAGCTCCGGGCTGGGGGGGTCAATGGGCACTGAAGCTTTCTTT.

Only a few counts were recorded for this clonotype. The chain recombines TRBV3-1 with TRBJ1-4; maybe TRBD1 (5 bases). The CDR3 covers 15 residues. CDR1 LGHDT and CDR2 YNNKEL come from the germline V gene (reference sequence). V lost 3 bases, J lost 8 bases, and 16 bases lay in between. CDR3: CASSHSSGGREKLFF. DNA for the CDR3: TGTGCCAGCAGCCATTCATCTGGGGGTAGGGAAAAACTGTTTTTT.

This clonotype occurred many times. V usage is TRBV28 and J usage is TRBJ2-3, with 11 bases lining up with TRBD2. Trimming took 7 bases from V and 0 from J; bases not matched to a gene: 6. The CDR3 runs to 16 residues. Germline V CDR1 and CDR2: MDHEN, SYDVKM. CDR3 sequence: CASTLLAGGSTDTQYF. The CDR3 nucleotides are TGTGCCAGCACCCTCCTAGCGGGGGGTAGCACAGATACGCAGTATTTT.

In this sample, this clonotype turned up a few times. The V gene is TRBV10-3, the J gene TRBJ1-2; D is perhaps TRBD1 (5 bases). Trimming cost V 5 bases and J 0 bases, with 13 bases left between them. Per the germline V gene, CDR1 is ENHRY and CDR2 is SYGVKD. There are 15 residues in the CDR3. CDR3 DNA sequence: TGTGCCATCAGTAGAGGGACCCGAACTAACTATGGCTACACCTTC. Protein sequence: CAISRGTRTNYGYTF.

This clonotype showed up many times. This sequence joins TRBV6-2 or TRBV6-3 and TRBJ2-1, with 13 bases matching TRBD2. Germline V lookup: CDR1 MNHEY, CDR2 SVGEGT. V trimming: 7 bases; J trimming: 9 bases; junction bases outside the gene matches: 18. This CDR3 has 18 residues. The DNA for the CDR3 is TGTGCCAGCACCCTACATGACCCGGGACTAGCGGGGAAGACTGAGCAGTTCTTC. It encodes CASTLHDPGLAGKTEQFF.